This record looks at one TCR beta chain sequence and its context. The CDR3 covers 15 residues. The V end lost 4 bases, the J end lost 0 bases, and 14 bases lay between the germline ends. Germline assignment: CDR1 SGHTS and CDR2 YDEGEE. This specimen belongs to a study of cytotoxic CD8 clonotypes in ibrutinib-treated CLL. Study details: Within the patient group, some 11 were relapsed/refractory and fewer than 16 treatment-naive, and some 17 were IGHV unmutated. Responses comprised 25 or so partial and 2 complete; at median around 67 months, around 15 remained remitted and about twelve progressed. Across samples, productive templates numbered about 240,000 and productive rearrangements reached 80,000 to 100,000 on average.

The planned depth of sequencing spanned 1 in 200,000 to 1 in 1 million T cells. Method: immunoSEQ multiplex PCR; TCRdb's copy keeps in-frame clones and lacks some. The data contain about 24,000 clones, 78% of them singletons. Source: PBMCs, taken before ibrutinib treatment. The J gene is TRBJ2-7, the V gene TRBV5-8; D might be TRBD1 or TRBD2, each matching 5 bases. The receptor was isolated from a human donor with chronic lymphocytic leukemia. The CDR3 sequence: CASSLSGTASYEQYF. The CDR3 nucleotides read TGTGCCAGCAGCCTCTCCGGGACGGCCTCCTACGAGCAGTACTTC. The whole variable domain, remainder taken from reference TRBV5-8 and TRBJ2-7, is EAGVTQSPTHLIKTRGQQATLRCSPISGHTSVYWYQQALGLGLQFLLWYDEGEERNRGNFPPRFSGRQFPNYSSELNVNALELEDSALYLCASSLSGTASYEQYFGPGTRLTVT.